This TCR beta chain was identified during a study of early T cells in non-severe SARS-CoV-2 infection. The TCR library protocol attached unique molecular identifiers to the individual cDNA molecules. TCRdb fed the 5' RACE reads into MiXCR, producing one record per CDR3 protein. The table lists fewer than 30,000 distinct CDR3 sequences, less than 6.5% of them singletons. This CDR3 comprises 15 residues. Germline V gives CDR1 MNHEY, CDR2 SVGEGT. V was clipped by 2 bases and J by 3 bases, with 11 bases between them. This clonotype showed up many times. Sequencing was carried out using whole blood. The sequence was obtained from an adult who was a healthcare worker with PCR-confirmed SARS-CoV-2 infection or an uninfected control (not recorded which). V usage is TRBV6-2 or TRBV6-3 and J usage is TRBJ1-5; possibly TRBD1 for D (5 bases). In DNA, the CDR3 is TGTGCCAGCAGTTACACGGGGCTGGACAATCAGCCCCAGCATTTT. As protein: CASSYTGLDNQPQHF.